A selection of T cell receptor beta chains follows, all from one sample in a study of blood T cell repertoires in COVID-19. Sequenced by immunoSEQ multiplex PCR; TCRdb stores in-frame clones only, minus some. The sample contains some 200,000 clones, 80% of which appear only once. Sequencing was carried out using peripheral blood. The source is a human donor in a cohort sampled during active COVID-19. Both conserved end residues are part of each CDR3. The order of the fields is CDR3 protein, J gene, V gene.

CDR3: CASSASSGGVETQYF; J: TRBJ2-5; V: TRBV7-9
CDR3: CASSYRAYGYTF; J: TRBJ1-2; V: TRBV7-9
CDR3: CASSQSTFSSYNEQFF; J: TRBJ2-1; V: TRBV7-9
CDR3: CASSQTGNTEAFF; J: TRBJ1-1; V: TRBV3-1/TRBV3-2
CDR3: CASSPRTEAETQYF; J: TRBJ2-5; V: TRBV11-3
CDR3: CASTPGGTGIQPQHF; J: TRBJ1-5; V: TRBV28
CDR3: CASSLRGGETQYF; J: TRBJ2-5; V: TRBV5-1
CDR3: CASSFPGQGQTEAFF; J: TRBJ1-1; V: TRBV28
CDR3: CASRGQGGETQYF; J: TRBJ2-5; V: TRBV12-3/TRBV12-4
CDR3: CASSGPGTDYNEQFF; J: TRBJ2-1; V: TRBV25-1
CDR3: CASSLMQGRYNEQFF; J: TRBJ2-1; V: TRBV28
CDR3: CASSQESGGRETQYF; J: TRBJ2-5; V: TRBV4-1
CDR3: CASGLVLSGSGELFF; J: TRBJ2-2; V: TRBV12-5
CDR3: CASKGVTNQPQHF; J: TRBJ1-5; V: TRBV6-5
CDR3: CASSDGGNQPQHF; J: TRBJ1-5; V: TRBV3-1/TRBV3-2
CDR3: CASRRNRGAYGYTF; J: TRBJ1-2; V: TRBV3-1/TRBV3-2
CDR3: CASSTQRLAGFTDTQYF; J: TRBJ2-3; V: TRBV28
CDR3: CASSSLGPNTGELFF; J: TRBJ2-2; V: TRBV7-2
CDR3: CASSQREGPLLGEQYF; J: TRBJ2-7; V: TRBV28
CDR3: CASSPRGRNTGELFF; J: TRBJ2-2; V: TRBV6-6
CDR3: CASSVVELTMPTF; J: TRBJ1-2; V: TRBV9
CDR3: CASRLGTENTEAFF; J: TRBJ1-1; V: TRBV5-1
CDR3: CASSLEGVGYTF; J: TRBJ1-2; V: TRBV7-9
CDR3: CASSTWDSLNEKLFF; J: TRBJ1-4; V: TRBV28
CDR3: CASSWGGKLGSYEQYF; J: TRBJ2-7; V: TRBV5-4
CDR3: CASSTSYAGAGTEAFF; J: TRBJ1-1; V: TRBV19
CDR3: CASSGQGNYEQYF; J: TRBJ2-7; V: TRBV5-1
CDR3: CASSYSAGAKNIQYF; J: TRBJ2-4; V: TRBV6-2/TRBV6-3
CDR3: CASRPGQTYEQYF; J: TRBJ2-7; V: TRBV28
CDR3: CASSQDMVSRLAFF; J: TRBJ1-1; V: TRBV4-2
CDR3: CASSQERTSGGAFLRRHEQFF; J: TRBJ2-1; V: TRBV14
CDR3: CASTPGLPASRGEQYF; J: TRBJ2-7; V: TRBV19
CDR3: CASQGDGGYSEAFF; J: TRBJ1-1; V: TRBV2
CDR3: CASSLRQGRGDEQFF; J: TRBJ2-1; V: TRBV9
CDR3: CASSRTSGAYEQYF; J: TRBJ2-7; V: TRBV6-5
CDR3: CASSPPSGGSTDTQYF; J: TRBJ2-3; V: TRBV18
CDR3: CASSRLAEGNEQFF; J: TRBJ2-1; V: TRBV5-1
CDR3: CASSFRGRATGELFF; J: TRBJ2-2; V: TRBV5-8
CDR3: CASSFWTGNSNQPQHF; J: TRBJ1-5; V: TRBV14
CDR3: CASSSLAQGITEAFF; J: TRBJ1-1; V: TRBV11-2
CDR3: CASSYSGFGNQPQHF; J: TRBJ1-5; V: TRBV6-5
CDR3: CASSHTSGSPPSEQYF; J: TRBJ2-7; V: TRBV4-1
CDR3: CASSRPGSGTVYNEQFF; J: TRBJ2-1; V: TRBV21-1
CDR3: CASRPGQEPPYRGELFF; J: TRBJ2-2; V: TRBV21-1
CDR3: CVTSSGNYGYTF; J: TRBJ1-2; V: TRBV24-1
CDR3: CASSFTGVFQETQYF; J: TRBJ2-5; V: TRBV5-1
CDR3: CASNWGQGRILAKNIQYF; J: TRBJ2-4; V: TRBV19
CDR3: CASSPIEGEELFF; J: TRBJ2-2; V: TRBV4-1
CDR3: CASALAVAAYEQYF; J: TRBJ2-7; V: TRBV6-6
CDR3: CAISESWGEHNEQFF; J: TRBJ2-1; V: TRBV10-3
CDR3: CASSPQGASTDTQYF; J: TRBJ2-3; V: TRBV18
CDR3: CASSPSQGARNQPQHF; J: TRBJ1-5; V: TRBV3-1/TRBV3-2
CDR3: CSVWTSGTTYEQYF; J: TRBJ2-7; V: TRBV29-1
CDR3: CSVRGLLGTQYF; J: TRBJ2-5; V: TRBV29-1
CDR3: CASRQGGEPQHF; J: TRBJ1-5; V: TRBV28
CDR3: CASSLGPTSGGYQETQYF; J: TRBJ2-5; V: TRBV5-1
CDR3: CAWTDNSPLHF; J: TRBJ1-6; V: TRBV30
CDR3: CASSLGEGYGYTF; J: TRBJ1-2; V: TRBV5-1
CDR3: CASSVSYTDTQYF; J: TRBJ2-3; V: TRBV19
CDR3: CSAWDRGTQYF; J: TRBJ2-5; V: TRBV20-1